The clone carrying this T cell receptor beta chain was observed at least ten times. The antigen is undetermined. This sample is drawn from a study of T cells in Graves' hyperthyroidism and ophthalmopathy. Study-level information: Specimen type is peripheral blood, collected at initial diagnosis prior to any treatment. Overall study results and limits: Clonotypes that were expanded in thyroid above 0.001 mostly appeared in blood too. The model predicted ophthalmopathy a median approximately 6 months before onset.

The V segment lost 3 bases and the J segment 8 bases; nucleotides outside the gene matches: 9. The CDR3 extends over 14 amino acids. The study left out patients who had uncontrolled infection, other autoimmune disease, pregnancy or lactation. Researchers took RNA transcripts and amplified the TCR beta CDR3 regions from them. First-round RT-PCR of the TCR CDR3 relied on the HTBI primer set. MiXCR, applied by TCRdb to the multiplex PCR reads, yields one record per CDR3 protein. This sample yields 400,000 to 500,000 distinct CDR3 sequences, of which under 15% are seen a single time; around 17% belongs to the top ten.

Sequences were obtained from blood. The clonotype comes from a woman aged 18-29 years with Graves' hyperthyroidism. The genes are TRBV12-3 or TRBV12-4 and TRBJ1-2; 7 bases match TRBD1. CDR3 nucleotide sequence: TGTGCCAGCAGTTTGGACAGGCTAGCAGTGGGCTACACCTTC. It encodes CASSLDRLAVGYTF.